A selection of T cell receptor beta chains follows, all from one sample in a study of CD8 T cells in ankylosing spondylitis. TCRdb analysed the 5' RACE reads with MiXCR anew, one entry per CDR3 protein. The sample lists about 220,000 distinct CDR3 sequences; 7.3% were seen once. The sequencing sample was made of blood, either unsorted or a sorted T cell fraction (not recorded which). These receptors originate from a male donor with ankylosing spondylitis. Each CDR3 is given with its conserved first and last residue. Fields, in order: D gene, J gene, V gene, clone size, CDR3 protein, CDR3 DNA. D genes are given only for firm matches. Clone size, where shown, is once, few, many, or a class for clones that have expanded.

D gene: NA
J gene: TRBJ1-1
V gene: TRBV4-3
clone size: many
CDR3 protein: CASSQGQWFGTEAFF
CDR3 DNA: TGCGCCAGCAGCCAAGGACAGTGGTTCGGCACTGAAGCTTTCTTT

D gene: TRBD2
J gene: TRBJ2-1
V gene: TRBV6-4
clone size: once
CDR3 protein: CASSEGLAVAFDEQFF
CDR3 DNA: TGTGCCAGCAGTGAAGGTCTAGCGGTCGCCTTCGATGAGCAGTTCTTC

D gene: TRBD2
J gene: TRBJ2-1
V gene: TRBV29-1
clone size: many
CDR3 protein: CSVAPNAGVNNEQFF
CDR3 DNA: TGCAGCGTTGCCCCCAACGCGGGGGTCAACAATGAGCAGTTCTTC

D gene: TRBD1
J gene: TRBJ2-3
V gene: TRBV2
clone size: NA
CDR3 protein: CASSETGGSTDTQYF
CDR3 DNA: TGTGCCAGCAGTGAGACAGGGGGTAGCACAGATACGCAGTATTTT

D gene: NA
J gene: TRBJ2-7
V gene: TRBV9
clone size: many
CDR3 protein: CASSVGGPTYEQYF
CDR3 DNA: TGTGCCAGCAGCGTAGGGGGACCTACCTACGAGCAGTACTTC

D gene: TRBD1
J gene: TRBJ2-7
V gene: TRBV28
clone size: few
CDR3 protein: CASRGSGGNVEQYF
CDR3 DNA: TGTGCCAGCAGGGGGTCAGGGGGTAATGTAGAGCAGTACTTC

D gene: NA
J gene: TRBJ2-7
V gene: TRBV27
clone size: many
CDR3 protein: CASSPIAGAYEQYF
CDR3 DNA: TGTGCCAGCAGTCCCATTGCCGGAGCCTACGAGCAGTACTTC

D gene: NA
J gene: TRBJ1-2
V gene: TRBV2
clone size: many
CDR3 protein: CASSALNTF
CDR3 DNA: TGTGCCAGCAGCGCCCTAAACACCTTC

D gene: NA
J gene: TRBJ2-2
V gene: TRBV7-9
clone size: NA
CDR3 protein: CASRLTTGELFF
CDR3 DNA: TGTGCCAGCAGGTTAACAACCGGGGAGCTGTTTTTT

D gene: TRBD1
J gene: TRBJ2-3
V gene: TRBV7-9
clone size: many
CDR3 protein: CASSPLLDRGLSDTQYF
CDR3 DNA: TGTGCCAGCAGCCCTCTCCTCGACAGGGGATTGTCGGATACGCAGTATTTT

D gene: TRBD1
J gene: TRBJ2-7
V gene: TRBV20-1
clone size: NA
CDR3 protein: CSLTGGASYEQYF
CDR3 DNA: TGCAGCCTGACAGGGGGCGCCTCCTACGAGCAGTACTTC

D gene: NA
J gene: TRBJ2-3
V gene: TRBV27
clone size: many
CDR3 protein: CASRSEGGSTDTQYF
CDR3 DNA: TGTGCCAGCAGATCGGAAGGGGGGTCCACAGATACGCAGTATTTT

D gene: NA
J gene: TRBJ2-7
V gene: TRBV6-1
clone size: many
CDR3 protein: CASRSSASSYEQYF
CDR3 DNA: TGTGCCAGCAGGAGTAGCGCGAGCTCCTACGAGCAGTACTTC

D gene: NA
J gene: TRBJ1-5
V gene: TRBV30
clone size: many
CDR3 protein: CAWSAYIGVQPQHF
CDR3 DNA: TGTGCCTGGAGTGCCTATATTGGGGTTCAGCCCCAGCATTTT

D gene: NA
J gene: TRBJ1-1
V gene: TRBV7-6
clone size: many
CDR3 protein: CASSSGMNTEAFF
CDR3 DNA: TGTGCCAGCAGCTCCGGGATGAACACTGAAGCTTTCTTT

D gene: NA
J gene: TRBJ2-3
V gene: TRBV5-4
clone size: many
CDR3 protein: CASSLGAGTDPTQYF
CDR3 DNA: TGTGCCAGCAGCTTGGGGGCGGGGACAGATCCAACGCAGTATTTT

D gene: TRBD1
J gene: TRBJ1-1
V gene: TRBV7-9
clone size: many
CDR3 protein: CASSSRTGGNFEAFF
CDR3 DNA: TGTGCCAGCAGCTCTAGGACAGGGGGAAACTTTGAAGCTTTCTTT

D gene: NA
J gene: TRBJ2-2
V gene: TRBV30
clone size: many
CDR3 protein: CAWSVGSSNTGELFF
CDR3 DNA: TGTGCCTGGAGTGTAGGCAGCTCGAACACCGGGGAGCTGTTTTTT

D gene: NA
J gene: TRBJ1-2
V gene: TRBV29-1
clone size: few
CDR3 protein: CSIEGTNYGYTF
CDR3 DNA: TGCAGCATCGAGGGGACTAACTATGGCTACACCTTC

D gene: NA
J gene: TRBJ2-3
V gene: TRBV15
clone size: many
CDR3 protein: CATSTQPAKLAFDTQYF
CDR3 DNA: TGTGCCACCAGCACCCAACCCGCCAAACTAGCATTTGATACGCAGTATTTT

D gene: TRBD1
J gene: TRBJ2-5
V gene: TRBV5-6
clone size: few
CDR3 protein: CASSLEQGSETQYF
CDR3 DNA: TGTGCCAGCAGCTTGGAACAGGGGAGCGAGACCCAGTACTTC

D gene: NA
J gene: TRBJ2-2
V gene: TRBV11-2
clone size: many
CDR3 protein: CASSLGHTGELFF
CDR3 DNA: TGTGCCAGCAGCTTGGGGCACACCGGGGAGCTGTTTTTT

D gene: NA
J gene: TRBJ1-2
V gene: TRBV18
clone size: many
CDR3 protein: CASLDAGVYGYTF
CDR3 DNA: TGTGCCAGCTTAGATGCCGGGGTCTATGGCTACACCTTC

D gene: NA
J gene: TRBJ2-5
V gene: TRBV5-6
clone size: few
CDR3 protein: CASSSSTHDETQYF
CDR3 DNA: TGTGCCAGCAGCTCGTCCACTCATGACGAGACCCAGTACTTC

D gene: TRBD2
J gene: TRBJ2-5
V gene: TRBV6-1
clone size: many
CDR3 protein: CASTSGGWKETQYF
CDR3 DNA: TGTGCCAGCACGAGCGGGGGGTGGAAAGAGACCCAGTACTTC

D gene: TRBD1
J gene: TRBJ2-7
V gene: TRBV12-3/TRBV12-4
clone size: many
CDR3 protein: CASSLRDSPYEQYF
CDR3 DNA: TGTGCCAGCAGTCTCCGGGACAGCCCCTACGAGCAGTACTTC

D gene: TRBD1
J gene: TRBJ2-3
V gene: TRBV27
clone size: many
CDR3 protein: CASSHPTGTGTDTQYF
CDR3 DNA: TGTGCCAGCAGTCACCCAACCGGGACAGGCACAGATACGCAGTATTTT

D gene: NA
J gene: TRBJ2-2
V gene: TRBV7-9
clone size: many
CDR3 protein: CASSKDITGELFF
CDR3 DNA: TGTGCCAGCAGCAAAGACATAACCGGGGAGCTGTTTTTT

D gene: TRBD1
J gene: TRBJ1-2
V gene: TRBV27
clone size: NA
CDR3 protein: CASSYGTGRGYTF
CDR3 DNA: TGTGCCAGCAGTTACGGGACAGGGCGCGGCTACACCTTC

D gene: TRBD1
J gene: TRBJ1-6
V gene: TRBV5-5
clone size: many
CDR3 protein: CASSLVGQYNSPLHF
CDR3 DNA: TGTGCCAGCAGCTTGGTGGGACAGTATAATTCACCCCTCCACTTT

D gene: TRBD1
J gene: TRBJ1-1
V gene: TRBV2
clone size: many
CDR3 protein: CASRADRDEAFF
CDR3 DNA: TGTGCCAGCAGAGCCGACAGGGACGAAGCTTTCTTT

D gene: TRBD1
J gene: TRBJ1-1
V gene: TRBV27
clone size: many
CDR3 protein: CASSWTGATEAFF
CDR3 DNA: TGTGCCAGCAGTTGGACAGGGGCTACTGAAGCTTTCTTT

D gene: TRBD2
J gene: TRBJ2-7
V gene: TRBV5-1
clone size: NA
CDR3 protein: CASTLADSYEQYF
CDR3 DNA: TGCGCCAGCACTCTAGCGGACTCCTACGAGCAGTACTTC

D gene: NA
J gene: TRBJ2-5
V gene: TRBV12-3/TRBV12-4
clone size: many
CDR3 protein: CASSFADSGETQYF
CDR3 DNA: TGTGCCAGCAGTTTCGCTGACAGTGGAGAGACCCAGTACTTC

D gene: TRBD2
J gene: TRBJ2-3
V gene: TRBV4-3
clone size: many
CDR3 protein: CASSPWTSGGTDTQYF
CDR3 DNA: TGCGCCAGCAGCCCCTGGACTAGCGGGGGCACAGATACGCAGTATTTT

D gene: NA
J gene: TRBJ2-7
V gene: TRBV7-9
clone size: many
CDR3 protein: CASSLVTRSYEQYF
CDR3 DNA: TGTGCCAGCAGCTTAGTCACTAGATCCTACGAGCAGTACTTC

D gene: NA
J gene: TRBJ2-7
V gene: TRBV11-2
clone size: NA
CDR3 protein: CASSLGTGSTYEQYF
CDR3 DNA: TGTGCCAGCAGCTTAGGAACAGGTTCCACCTACGAGCAGTACTTC